This T cell receptor (beta chain) was identified in a study of human versus mouse CDR3 diversity and MHC coevolution. Overall study findings and caveats: Among all groups, most of the three human donors showed least clonal inequality.

Sorting isolated naive CD4 T cells lacking CD45RO and expressing CD62L. TCRdb's table, derived via immunoSEQ multiplex PCR, lists solely in-frame clones and lacks some. Here the sample spans roughly 80,000 clones, approximately 90% being singletons. In germline, CDR1 is SGHDN, CDR2 FVKESK. The V segment lost 4 bases and the J segment 3 bases; nucleotides outside the gene matches: 8. The CDR3 has 15 amino acids. With respect to this clone: Its antigen remains unidentified.

Sequencing was performed on naive CD4+ T cells from blood. Subset here: CD45RO-negative CD62L-positive naive CD4 T cells. The TCR comes from a person between 25 and 70 years old in good health. V gene TRBV14 combines with J gene TRBJ1-1, with 7 bases lining up with TRBD1. The CDR3 here is CASSRDRAWDTEAFF. DNA for the CDR3: TGTGCCAGCAGCCGCGACAGGGCTTGGGACACTGAAGCTTTCTTT.